The 3 T cell receptor beta chains below all came from one sample that was sequenced in a study of cytomegalovirus exposure and HLA in healthy donors. The PCR employed 60 Vbeta primers together with 13 Jbeta primers. Here immunoSEQ multiplex PCR was the method, and the copy in TCRdb shows in-frame clones only, minus some. In the table there are around 150,000 clones, around 77% of which are singletons. Sequenced sample: PBMCs. The receptors here all came from a man between 25 and 39 years old in good health.

The V and J genes are TRBV5-1 and TRBJ2-1; no clear D. The CDR3 sequence is 14 residues long. Germline CDR1 reads SGHRS; CDR2 reads YFSETQ. Trimming shortened V by 5 bases and J by 5 bases, and 14 bases separated the two germline ends. In DNA form, the CDR3 reads TGCGCCAGCAGTCTGGCTAGTTATGACAATGAGCAGTTCTTC. Amino acids: CASSLASYDNEQFF.

The chain links TRBV5-4 to TRBJ2-3, with TRBD2 matching 11 bases. Trimming removed 0 bases from V and 4 bases from J; junction bases left unmatched: 10. The germline V gene encodes CDR1 SGHNT and CDR2 YYREEE (reference sequence). CDR3 length: 18 residues. Written as DNA, the CDR3 is TGTGCCAGCAGCTTGGCCGGGGTAGCGGGAGGGGAGGCAGATACGCAGTATTTT. Translated, it gives CASSLAGVAGGEADTQYF.

V usage is TRBV27 and J usage is TRBJ2-2; 11 bases are a match to TRBD2. V lost 6 bases and J lost 5; bases outside the gene matches: 5. CDR1 and CDR2 from the germline V gene are MNHEY and SMNVEV (reference sequence). There are 15 residues in the CDR3. In DNA form, the CDR3 reads TGTGCCAGCAGCCTACGGACTAGCGGGACCGGGGAGCTGTTTTTT. Amino acid sequence: CASSLRTSGTGELFF.